These 18 T cell receptor beta chains share one sample of origin, sequenced in a study of T cells after yellow fever vaccination. MiXCR, run by TCRdb on the 5' RACE reads, gives a single entry per CDR3 protein. The table includes 500,000 to 650,000 distinct CDR3 sequences, approximately 16% detected once. The specimen was PBMCs, collected about 5 days after the first yellow fever vaccination. The receptors were gathered from a young man who received the YFV17D yellow fever vaccine.

The chain carries TRBV20-1 and TRBJ2-1, with unresolved D. The V end was cut by 5 bases, the J end by 8 bases, with 16 bases between. CDR1 and CDR2 (germline): DFQATT, SNEGSKA (reference sequence). This CDR3 region has 13 residues. The CDR3 reads CSARQAYADEQFF. The CDR3 DNA reads TGCAGTGCTCGCCAGGCATATGCGGATGAGCAGTTCTTC.

This clonotype turned up a few times. The chain has TRBV28 and TRBJ2-3; D tentatively fits TRBD1 or TRBD2 (5 bases each). The CDR3 has 14 residues. Germline V gene sequence: CDR1 MDHEN, CDR2 SYDVKM. CDR3 nucleotides: TGTGCTACCGAGGGGTACGGGCACACAGATACGCAGTATTTT. It encodes CATEGYGHTDTQYF.

V is TRBV6-1 and J is TRBJ2-7, with 9 bases fitting TRBD1. After removal of 3 bases from V and 10 bases from J, the junction contained 13 bases not matched to a gene. CDR1 and CDR2 (germline): MNHNS, SASEGT. CDR3 length equals 15 residues. CDR3 DNA: TGTGCCAGCAGTGAGTCGGGACAGGGATTGGCGAAACAGTACTTC. Translation: CASSESGQGLAKQYF.

This clonotype was seen more than once but under ten times. This rearrangement joins TRBV5-6 to TRBJ2-1; D gene uncertain. Per the germline V gene, CDR1 is SGHDT and CDR2 is YYEEEE. V dropped 2 bases and J dropped 4 bases, with 10 bases sitting between them. The CDR3 length is 14 residues. The CDR3 region has the DNA TGTGCCAGCAGCTTCGGGCAGCATTACAATGAGCAGTTCTTC. Translating gives CASSFGQHYNEQFF.

The rearrangement uses TRBV5-1 and TRBJ2-2; 7 bases align to TRBD2. J gave up 6 bases and V 6 bases, and 11 bases lay outside the gene matches. Per germline, CDR1 SGHRS and CDR2 YFSETQ. The CDR3 totals 15 residues. The CDR3, as DNA: TGCGCCAGCACCCCAGCGGGACCGGCGGCCGGGGAGCTGTTTTTT. Amino acid sequence: CASTPAGPAAGELFF.

This clonotype has only a few counts. The chain couples TRBV6-5 to TRBJ2-7, with 10 bases lining up with TRBD2. CDR3 length: 13 residues. In germline, CDR1 is MNHEY, CDR2 SVGAGI. Trimming took 6 bases from V and 9 from J; bases not matched to a gene: 8. DNA of the CDR3: TGTGCCAGCAGATATGGGCTAGCGGGGGCGCAGTACTTC. Amino acid sequence: CASRYGLAGAQYF.

Only a few counts were recorded for this clonotype. This chain connects TRBV7-9 to TRBJ2-3, with D unresolved. CDR1 SEHNR and CDR2 FQNEAQ come from the germline V gene (reference sequence). V was trimmed by 2 bases and J by 2 bases, leaving 14 bases between them. The length of the CDR3 is 16 residues. Here the CDR3 DNA reads TGTGCCAGCAGCTTATTACTTGAGAAATTCACAGATACGCAGTATTTT. Translation: CASSLLLEKFTDTQYF.

The chain uses TRBV29-1 and TRBJ2-2, with 7 bases identical to TRBD1. In germline, CDR1 is SQVTM, CDR2 ANQGSEA. The ends lost 1 base at V and 5 bases at J; junction bases unmatched: 7. The CDR3 length is 15 residues. This chain's CDR3 is CSVEVGRGLTGELFF. CDR3 bases: TGCAGCGTTGAAGTTGGCAGGGGGTTAACCGGGGAGCTGTTTTTT.

This clonotype was counted only a few times. V is TRBV10-3 and J is TRBJ2-3; D unclear. Germline CDR1 is ENHRY and CDR2 is SYGVKD. Trimming took off 6 bases at V and 5 bases at J, with 6 bases between the two ends. The CDR3 covers 11 residues. The CDR3 loop is CAIRVVDTQYF. The DNA of the CDR3 is TGTGCCATCAGGGTAGTAGATACGCAGTATTTT.

A few counts support this clonotype. The genes are TRBV27 and TRBJ1-2, with D perhaps TRBD1 (6 bases). The V end was cut by 4 bases, the J end by 4 bases, with 13 bases between. CDR1 MNHEY and CDR2 SMNVEV come from the germline V gene (reference sequence). This CDR3 is 14 amino acids long. The CDR3 reads CASSWDGQLYGYTF. Here the CDR3 DNA reads TGTGCCAGCAGTTGGGACGGACAGCTCTATGGCTACACCTTC.

This clonotype was found many times. The chain links TRBV7-9 to TRBJ1-1; D not resolved. Trimming removed 6 bases from V and 0 bases from J, with 23 bases in between. The CDR3 spans 18 residues. CDR1 is SEHNR and CDR2 is FQNEAQ in the germline V gene (reference sequence). CDR3 nucleotide sequence: TGTGCCAGCAGTCGAACCGGGTTTCCGCAGCGGTTGAACACTGAAGCTTTCTTT. This encodes CASSRTGFPQRLNTEAFF.

CDR3 coding DNA: TGTGCCATCAGACCCAGGCTAATCTACAATGAGCAGTTCTTC. This codes for CAIRPRLIYNEQFF. This chain links TRBV13 with TRBJ2-1; the D is unclear. The germline gives CDR1 PRHDT, CDR2 FYEKMQ (reference sequence). V was shortened by 10 bases and J by 3 bases, with 16 bases between the two germline ends. The CDR3 extends over 14 amino acids.

The chain employs TRBV28 and TRBJ2-1; TRBD2 aligns across 11 bases. After removal of 6 bases from V and 5 bases from J, the junction contained 3 bases not matched to a gene. The CDR3 sequence is 14 residues long. Looked up from germline, CDR1 is MDHEN and CDR2 is SYDVKM. Here the CDR3 reads CASSSGLADNEQFF. CDR3 bases: TGTGCCAGCAGCTCGGGACTAGCGGACAATGAGCAGTTCTTC.

This chain uses TRBV9 with TRBJ1-1, with D maybe TRBD1 (5 bases). This CDR3 comprises 16 residues. The V end lost 3 bases, the J end lost 4 bases, and 19 bases lay between the germline ends. In germline, CDR1 is SGDLS, CDR2 YYNGEE. CDR3 coding DNA: TGTGCCAGCAGCGGCCAGTGGGGAGGAGGGGTCACTGAAGCTTTCTTT. The encoded protein is CASSGQWGGGVTEAFF.

The chain combines TRBV6-2 or TRBV6-3 with TRBJ1-2; unclear D gene. CDR3 size: 12 residues. V gave up 6 bases and J gave up 8 bases, with 13 bases separating them. Germline V lookup: CDR1 MNHEY, CDR2 SVGEGT. The CDR3 region is CASSPTQGGYTF. CDR3 DNA: TGTGCCAGCAGCCCTACCCAAGGGGGCTACACCTTC.

This clonotype has just one count. This chain links TRBV28 with TRBJ1-4; D uncertain. CDR1 and CDR2 (germline): MDHEN, SYDVKM. There are 15 residues in the CDR3. Trimming cost V 5 bases and J 8 bases, with 18 bases left between them. The CDR3 loop reads CASSPAGPMGEKLFF. The CDR3 DNA reads TGTGCCAGCAGTCCCGCCGGGCCTATGGGGGAAAAACTGTTTTTT.

The chain has TRBV6-5 and TRBJ2-2, with 9 positions matching TRBD1. The V gene's germline CDR1 is MNHEY and CDR2 SVGAGI. The V and J ends lost 1 base and 7 bases, in that order; junction bases with no gene match: 4. There are 15 residues in the CDR3. The CDR3 is CASSYWDRAGGELFF. CDR3 DNA: TGTGCCAGCAGTTACTGGGACAGGGCTGGCGGGGAGCTGTTTTTT.

This clonotype has only a few counts. The chain recombines TRBV10-1 with TRBJ2-2, with D perhaps TRBD1 (6 bases). From germline, CDR1 is WNHNN and CDR2 SYGVQD (reference sequence). V lost 3 bases, J lost 0 bases, and 14 bases lay in between. CDR3 length: 17 residues. The CDR3 DNA reads TGCGCCAGCAGTGACCCGAGGGGGACCCCGAACACCGGGGAGCTGTTTTTT. It yields the protein CASSDPRGTPNTGELFF.